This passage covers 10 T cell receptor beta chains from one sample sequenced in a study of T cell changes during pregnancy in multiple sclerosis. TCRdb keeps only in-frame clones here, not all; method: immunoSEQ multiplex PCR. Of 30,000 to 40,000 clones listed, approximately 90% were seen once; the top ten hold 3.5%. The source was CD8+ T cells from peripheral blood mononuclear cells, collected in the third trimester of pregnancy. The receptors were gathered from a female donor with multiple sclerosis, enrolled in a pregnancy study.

The CDR3 DNA sequence: TGTGCCAGAAGGGACGCGGGGAATGAGCAGTTCTTC. Amino acids: CARRDAGNEQFF. The gene calls are TRBV2 and TRBJ2-1, with D perhaps matching TRBD2 (6 bases). Germline values: CDR1 SNHLY, CDR2 FYNNEI. This CDR3 is 12 amino acids long. V lost 9 bases and J 7 bases, leaving 13 bases between the germline ends.

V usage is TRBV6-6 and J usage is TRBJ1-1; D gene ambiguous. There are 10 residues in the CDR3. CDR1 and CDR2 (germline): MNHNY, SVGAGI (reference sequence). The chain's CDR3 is CAIGVTEAFF. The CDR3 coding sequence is TGTGCGATCGGGGTAACTGAAGCTTTCTTT.

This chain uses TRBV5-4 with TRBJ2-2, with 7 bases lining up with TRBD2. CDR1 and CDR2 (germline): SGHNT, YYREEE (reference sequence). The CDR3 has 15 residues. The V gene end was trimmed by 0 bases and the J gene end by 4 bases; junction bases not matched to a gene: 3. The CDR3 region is CASSLGPSGTGELFF. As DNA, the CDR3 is TGTGCCAGCAGCTTGGGTCCTAGCGGCACCGGGGAGCTGTTTTTT.

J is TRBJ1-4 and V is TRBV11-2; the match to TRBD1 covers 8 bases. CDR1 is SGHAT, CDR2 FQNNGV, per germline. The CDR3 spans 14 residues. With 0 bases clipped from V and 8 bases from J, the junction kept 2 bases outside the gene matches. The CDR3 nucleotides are TGTGCCAGCAGCTTAGACGGGACAGGAGAAAAACTGTTTTTT. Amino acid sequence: CASSLDGTGEKLFF.

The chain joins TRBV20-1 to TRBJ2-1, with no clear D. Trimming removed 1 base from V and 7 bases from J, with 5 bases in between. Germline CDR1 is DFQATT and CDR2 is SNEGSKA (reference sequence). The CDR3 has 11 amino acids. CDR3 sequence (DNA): TGCAGTGCTAGAGGAGAAAATGAGCAGTTCTTC. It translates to CSARGENEQFF.

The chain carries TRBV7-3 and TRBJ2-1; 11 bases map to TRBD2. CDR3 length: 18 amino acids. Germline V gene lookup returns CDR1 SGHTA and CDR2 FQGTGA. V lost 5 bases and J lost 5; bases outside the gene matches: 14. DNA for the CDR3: TGTGCCAGCAGCCCGTTGGGGCTAGCGGGGGGCCTAGACAATGAGCAGTTCTTC. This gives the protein CASSPLGLAGGLDNEQFF.

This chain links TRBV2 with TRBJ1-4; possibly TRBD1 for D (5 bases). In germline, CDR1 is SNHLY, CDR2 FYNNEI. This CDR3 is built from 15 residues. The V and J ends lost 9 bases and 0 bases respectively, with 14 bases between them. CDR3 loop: CARQTDLSTNEKLFF. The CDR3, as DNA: TGTGCCAGACAGACAGACCTTTCAACTAATGAAAAACTGTTTTTT.

The CDR3 DNA reads as TGTGCCAGCAGTTGGGGACTATATAACAATGAGCAGTTCTTC. As protein: CASSWGLYNNEQFF. The V gene is TRBV27, the J gene TRBJ2-1; 7 bases match TRBD2. The CDR3 sequence is 14 residues long. V lost 4 bases and J lost 5; bases outside the gene matches: 5. Germline lookup yields CDR1 MNHEY and CDR2 SMNVEV (reference sequence).

The CDR3 loop reads CASSHSRTGATEAFF. CDR3 DNA: TGCGCCAGCAGCCATTCCAGGACAGGGGCTACTGAAGCTTTCTTT. This sequence joins TRBV4-1 and TRBJ1-1; 9 positions match TRBD1. The CDR3 runs 15 residues. The V and J ends lost 3 bases and 5 bases, in that order; junction bases with no gene match: 7. The V gene's germline CDR1 is MGHRA and CDR2 YSYEKL.

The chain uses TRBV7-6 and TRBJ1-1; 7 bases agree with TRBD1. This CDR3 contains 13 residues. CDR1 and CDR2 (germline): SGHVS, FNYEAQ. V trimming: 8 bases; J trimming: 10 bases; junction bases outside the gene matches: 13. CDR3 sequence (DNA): TGTGCCAGCGGCCCCCGGGAGGGGGCGAGAGCTTTCTTT. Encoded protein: CASGPREGARAFF.